The 3 T cell receptor beta chains reported below all come from one sample, sequenced in a study of OX40 agonist ivuxolimab in advanced cancers. Some clones are missing from TCRdb's copy, which holds only in-frame ones; the method was immunoSEQ multiplex PCR. The sample records tens of thousands of clones, approximately 90% being singletons. The starting material was CD4+ or CD8+ T cells sorted from blood, obtained in a trial of the OX40 agonist ivuxolimab. All receptors come from an adult with an advanced solid tumor such as melanoma, head and neck, liver or kidney cancer.

This chain links TRBV10-3 with TRBJ2-6; possibly TRBD1 or TRBD2 for D (6 bases each). The CDR3 has 17 residues. Trimming stripped 5 bases from V and 4 bases from J, with 18 bases between. Germline V gives CDR1 ENHRY, CDR2 SYGVKD. The CDR3 sequence is CAISKQSGATGANVLTF. In nucleotides, the CDR3 is TGTGCCATCAGTAAACAGTCGGGGGCCACAGGGGCCAACGTCCTGACTTTC.

For the CDR3, the DNA is TGTGCCACCCAGACCGGGACAGGGAATGAAAAACTGTTTTTT. This codes for CATQTGTGNEKLFF. The V call is TRBV19, the J call TRBJ1-4; 9 bases map to TRBD1. The V gene's germline CDR1 is LNHDA and CDR2 SQIVND (reference sequence). CDR3 length: 14 residues. V was clipped by 10 bases and J by 5 bases; unmatched bases: 8.

This chain links TRBV9 with TRBJ1-5, with 7 positions matching TRBD1. CDR3 length equals 15 residues. Germline lookup yields CDR1 SGDLS and CDR2 YYNGEE. V trimming: 4 bases; J trimming: 7 bases; junction bases outside the gene matches: 11. CDR3 loop: CASSPSDREGQPQHF. The CDR3 DNA reads TGTGCCAGCAGCCCTTCAGACAGGGAGGGGCAGCCCCAGCATTTT.